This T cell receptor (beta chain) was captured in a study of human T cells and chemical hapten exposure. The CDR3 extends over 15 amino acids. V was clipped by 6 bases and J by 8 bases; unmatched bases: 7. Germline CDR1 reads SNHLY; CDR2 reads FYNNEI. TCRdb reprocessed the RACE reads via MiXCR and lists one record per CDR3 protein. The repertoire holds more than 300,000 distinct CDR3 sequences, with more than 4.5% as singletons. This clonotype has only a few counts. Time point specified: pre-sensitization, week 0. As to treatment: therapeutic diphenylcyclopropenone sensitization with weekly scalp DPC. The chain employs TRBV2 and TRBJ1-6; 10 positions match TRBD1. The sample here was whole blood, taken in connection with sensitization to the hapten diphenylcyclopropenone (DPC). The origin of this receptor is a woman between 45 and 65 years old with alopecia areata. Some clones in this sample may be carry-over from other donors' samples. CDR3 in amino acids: CASSLDRGSDSPLHF. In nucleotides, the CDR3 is TGTGCCAGCAGCCTGGACAGGGGGAGCGATTCACCCCTCCACTTT. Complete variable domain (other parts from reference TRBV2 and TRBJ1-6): EPEVTQTPSHQVTQMGQEVILRCVPISNHLYFYWYRQILGQKVEFLVSFYNNEISEKSEIFDDQFSVERPDGSNFTLKIRSTKLEDSAMYFCASSLDRGSDSPLHFGNGTRLTVT.